This TCR beta chain was profiled in a study of T cells expressing NK-cell markers. With the 5' RACE reads reprocessed, TCRdb shows one record per CDR3 protein and no DNA. The sample totals around 550,000 distinct CDR3 sequences. The length of the CDR3 is 14 residues. The V and J genes are TRBV12-3 or TRBV12-4 and TRBJ2-1; TCRdb picks TRBD1, but there is no DNA to check that call. The sequence came from a young man in good health. Material for sequencing was blood T cells: a sorted CD56 or NKG2C T cell subset, CD4+ or CD8+ T cells, or bulk PBMC T cells (not recorded which). This chain's CDR3 is CASSPPGGANEQFF.